The sequence of this T cell receptor (beta chain) was determined in a study of PD-1 blockade in classical Hodgkin lymphoma. Regarding time point: cycle 4 day 1 (C4D1), after less than seven weeks of nivolumab. The patients all showed relapse after autologous stem cell transplantation, while their brentuximab vedotin exposure varied. The table came from immunoSEQ multiplex PCR; TCRdb's copy has only in-frame clones and leaves some out. This table holds about 110,000 clones, approximately 90% found once. V lost 1 base and J lost 1, with 16 bases in between. The CDR3 covers 18 residues. Per the germline V gene, CDR1 is LGHNA and CDR2 is YSLEER.

The sequence derives from a human donor with classical Hodgkin lymphoma. This specimen consisted of peripheral blood mononuclear cells (PBMCs), obtained before the fourth cycle of nivolumab. V usage is TRBV4-3 and J usage is TRBJ2-2; possibly TRBD1 for D (5 bases). The CDR3 nucleotides are TGCGCCAGCAGCCAAGGGGGCTGGGCCCATAAGAACACCGGGGAGCTGTTTTTT. Encoded protein: CASSQGGWAHKNTGELFF.